The 11 T cell receptor beta chains below come from one sample, sequenced in a study of blood T cell repertoires in COVID-19. The table came from immunoSEQ multiplex PCR; TCRdb's copy has only in-frame clones and leaves some out. The sample shows 45,000 to 70,000 clones, about 86% of them seen only once. Material: peripheral blood. Receptor source: a woman over 75 with active or convalescent COVID-19.

The rearrangement links TRBV9 to TRBJ1-2, with 9 bases identical to TRBD1. Germline CDR1 reads SGDLS; CDR2 reads YYNGEE. V dropped 0 bases and J dropped 4; count of bases not matched to a gene: 4. This CDR3 has 15 amino acids. The chain's CDR3 is CASSVGTGGVYGYTF. In DNA form, the CDR3 reads TGTGCCAGCAGCGTAGGAACAGGGGGCGTCTATGGCTACACCTTC.

The chain recombines TRBV4-3 with TRBJ2-3, with D tentatively TRBD2 (5 bases). V lost 1 base and J 5 bases, leaving 13 bases between the germline ends. Germline assignment: CDR1 LGHNA and CDR2 YSLEER. There are 15 residues in the CDR3. CDR3 loop: CASSQADVRGDTQYF. CDR3 sequence (DNA): TGCGCCAGCAGCCAAGCCGACGTCCGGGGAGATACGCAGTATTTT.

The V and J genes are TRBV28 and TRBJ1-2; TRBD1 matches 10 bases. Germline V gives CDR1 MDHEN, CDR2 SYDVKM. Losses at the gene ends were 6 bases for V and 14 bases for J; bases not matched to a gene: 9. The CDR3 totals 12 residues. CDR3 nucleotide sequence: TGTGCCAGCAGGCGGGGACAGGGGTACCCAACCTTC. As protein: CASRRGQGYPTF.

This chain links TRBV7-2 with TRBJ2-1; 10 bases fit TRBD2. The CDR3 consists of 15 residues. Germline-derived CDR1 and CDR2 are SGHTA and FQGNSA. V shed 7 bases, J shed 2 bases, and the junction held 5 bases outside the gene matches. The CDR3 region is CASTTSGGAYNEQFF. CDR3 nucleotides: TGTGCCAGCACCACCAGCGGGGGGGCCTACAATGAGCAGTTCTTC.

The chain employs TRBV5-1 and TRBJ1-1; 7 bases align to TRBD1. The J segment lost 4 bases and the V segment lost 6 bases, leaving 9 bases of the junction unmatched. The CDR3 is 14 residues long. Germline assignment: CDR1 SGHRS and CDR2 YFSETQ. CDR3 sequence reads: CASTPGGTTTEAFF. The CDR3 DNA reads as TGCGCCAGCACCCCAGGGGGTACGACCACTGAAGCTTTCTTT.

The chain uses TRBV15 and TRBJ2-2; tentative D call: TRBD2 (5 bases). The V gene lost 5 bases and the J gene lost 0 bases, with 10 bases spanning the gap. Germline CDR1 and CDR2: LNHNV and YYDKDF (reference sequence). CDR3 length equals 15 residues. The CDR3 reads CATSVQTTNTGELFF. The CDR3 bases are TGTGCCACCAGCGTACAGACTACGAACACCGGGGAGCTGTTTTTT.

The rearrangement links TRBV5-6 to TRBJ2-5; 7 bases are shared with TRBD1. V lost 2 bases to trimming and J lost 5 bases; unmatched junction nucleotides: 12. The CDR3 loop spans 16 amino acids. Germline lookup yields CDR1 SGHDT and CDR2 YYEEEE. CDR3: CASSLVRRGSRETQYF. The CDR3, as DNA: TGTGCCAGCAGCTTAGTACGCAGGGGGAGTAGGGAGACCCAGTACTTC. Drawing the rest from reference TRBV5-6 and TRBJ2-5, the complete variable domain is DAGVTQSPTHLIKTRGQQVTLRCSPKSGHDTVSWYQQALGQGPQFIFQYYEEEERQRGNFPDRFSGHQFPNYSSELNVNALLLGDSALYLCASSLVRRGSRETQYFGPGTRLLVL.

This clone was seen only a few times. The rearrangement joins TRBV3-1 (or the pseudogene TRBV3-2) to TRBJ2-1, with 8 bases matching TRBD2. Looked up from germline, CDR1 is LGHDT and CDR2 is YNNKEL (reference sequence). This CDR3 region has 16 residues. With V trimmed by 1 base and J by 5 bases, 7 bases remained unmatched. The CDR3 DNA sequence: TGTGCCAGCAGCCAAGGACCAACTAGCGGTGACAATGAGCAGTTCTTC. It codes for CASSQGPTSGDNEQFF.

The rearrangement joins TRBV18 to TRBJ2-1; TRBD2 agrees at 9 bases. The germline CDR1 and CDR2 sequences are KGHSH and LQKENI. V trimming: 2 bases; J trimming: 1 base; junction bases outside the gene matches: 6. The length of the CDR3 is 17 residues. The CDR3 DNA reads as TGTGCCAGCTCACCAGTTCCTAGCGGGGTTTCCTACAATGAGCAGTTCTTC. This sequence encodes CASSPVPSGVSYNEQFF.

V usage is TRBV6-5 and J usage is TRBJ1-1, with 7 bases fitting TRBD1. This CDR3 has 15 amino acids. Germline CDR1 reads MNHEY; CDR2 reads SVGAGI. The ends lost 6 bases at V and 1 base at J; junction bases unmatched: 8. CDR3 nucleotides: TGTGCCAGCAGGTCAGGGGGATCGTCGAACACTGAAGCTTTCTTT. This gives the protein CASRSGGSSNTEAFF.

The sample holds one count of this clone. J is TRBJ2-7 and V is TRBV11-2; 7 positions match TRBD2. Germline V lookup: CDR1 SGHAT, CDR2 FQNNGV. After removal of 3 bases from V and 0 bases from J, the junction contained 2 bases not matched to a gene. This CDR3 has 14 amino acids. CDR3 DNA: TGTGCCAGCAGCTTCGGGGGGATCTCCTACGAGCAGTACTTC. This translates into CASSFGGISYEQYF.